Listed below are T cell receptor beta chains from one sample, sequenced in a study of cytomegalovirus exposure and HLA in healthy donors. Clones were sequenced by immunoSEQ multiplex PCR, and TCRdb holds only the in-frame ones, with some missing. The table shows about 150,000 clones, with roughly 65% occurring only once. The sequenced material came from PBMCs. Receptors originate from a man aged 60-69 years in good health and CMV-seronegative. Both conserved end residues are part of each CDR3. A D gene is named only where the DNA matches it firmly. A clone size is listed for some rows: how often the clone was seen (once, few, many), or a class if it is expanded.

>few|TRBD1|TRBJ1-3|TRBV5-1
TGCGCCAGCAGCTTGGGGGACAGGGCCCCTCTATCTGGAAACACCATATATTTT
CASSLGDRAPLSGNTIYF
>-|-|TRBJ2-1|TRBV6-6
TGTGCCAGCAGTATTACAGGGTATGAGCAGTTCTTC
CASSITGYEQFF
>once|-|TRBJ1-3|TRBV30
TGTGCCTGGAGTGTTCTCTCTGGAAACACCATATATTTT
CAWSVLSGNTIYF
>-|-|TRBJ1-6|TRBV6-1
TGTGCCAGCAGTGAACAGGATATTTCACCCCTCCACTTT
CASSEQDISPLHF
>-|-|TRBJ2-7|TRBV20-1
TGCAGTGCTAGAGCACCTCGGGACTCGTCCTTC
CSARAPRDSSF
>few|-|TRBJ1-1|TRBV6-5
TGTGCCAGCAGCCATCGGTCGACGGGGGGGACGCTCTTT
CASSHRSTGGTLF
>-|TRBD2|TRBJ2-7|TRBV4-2
TGTGCCAGCAGCCAAGCGGAGGGAGGGACCTACGAGCAGTACTTC
CASSQAEGGTYEQYF
>-|-|TRBJ2-3|TRBV4-2
TGTGCCAGCAGCCGATACAGGGTTAGCACAGATACGCAGTATTTT
CASSRYRVSTDTQYF
>-|-|TRBJ2-1|TRBV6-5
TGTGCCAGCAAGCGGATAATCTACAATGAGCAGTTCTTC
CASKRIIYNEQFF
>-|-|TRBJ2-7|TRBV11-3
TGTGCCAGCAGCCGAGGACAAGTCTACGAGCAGTACTTC
CASSRGQVYEQYF
>few|-|TRBJ2-7|TRBV5-4
TGTGCCAGCAGCTTGGCCAGGACTCCTTACGAGCAGTACTTC
CASSLARTPYEQYF
>-|-|TRBJ1-5|TRBV2
TGTGCCAGCAGGGGGCTTCGGAATCAGCCCCAGCATTTT
CASRGLRNQPQHF
>-|TRBD1|TRBJ1-1|TRBV29-1
TGCAGCGTTCAGCAAAGGGACAGGGTGAACACTGAAGCTTTCTTT
CSVQQRDRVNTEAFF
>-|-|TRBJ1-2|TRBV14
TGTGCCAGCAGCCAACCAATCGGCTATGGCTACACCTTC
CASSQPIGYGYTF
>few|-|TRBJ1-4|TRBV11-2
TGTGCCAGCAGCTCCTTTCCCTTGGAAAAACTGTTTTTT
CASSSFPLEKLFF
>-|-|TRBJ1-6|TRBV5-6
TGTGCCAGCAGCCCGGACAGCTATAATTCACCCCTCCACTTT
CASSPDSYNSPLHF
>few|TRBD2|TRBJ2-3|TRBV2
TGTGCCAGCAGTCCGGGACTAGCGGGAGGACCATACACAGATACGCAGTATTTT
CASSPGLAGGPYTDTQYF
>-|-|TRBJ1-2|TRBV19
TGTGGCAGTCAAAAGACGGAGGGCTATGGCTACACCTTC
CGSQKTEGYGYTF
>-|TRBD2|TRBJ2-1|TRBV5-1
TGCGCCAGCAGCTTGGCCTTAGTGGGACTATCCTACAATGAGCAGTTCTTC
CASSLALVGLSYNEQFF
>few|-|TRBJ2-7|TRBV28
TGTGCCAGCAGTCCCCTGAGGGAGACCTACGAGCAGTACTTC
CASSPLRETYEQYF
>few|-|TRBJ2-5|TRBV2
TGTGCCAGCAGGCGGACAGAGTCACAAGAGACCCAGTACTTC
CASRRTESQETQYF
>-|-|TRBJ2-3|TRBV6-5
TGTGCCAGCAGTTACTCGACCGGGAGTGGAACAGATACGCAGTATTTT
CASSYSTGSGTDTQYF
>-|-|TRBJ2-5|TRBV5-1
TGCGCCAGCAGCTTGGCCGGTTACCAAGAGACCCAGTACTTC
CASSLAGYQETQYF
>-|-|TRBJ2-5|TRBV19
TGTGCCAGTAGTATTAGCCGGGATCCGGCGGAGACCCAGTACTTC
CASSISRDPAETQYF
>few|TRBD1|TRBJ1-1|TRBV4-2
TGTGCCAGCAGCCAATCGACAGGGTTCACTGAAGCTTTCTTT
CASSQSTGFTEAFF
>few|-|TRBJ2-2|TRBV28
TGTGCCAGCAGTTTATACGGGGGACCTCGGGGCGGGGAGCTGTTTTTT
CASSLYGGPRGGELFF
>-|TRBD2|TRBJ2-1|TRBV6-4
TGTGCCAGCAGTGCGCGGGGGGGTGAGACCTCCTACAATGAGCAGTTCTTC
CASSARGGETSYNEQFF
>-|-|TRBJ1-1|TRBV5-1
TGCGCCAGCACCCCCCGGCCGGGGATGAACACTGAAGCTTTCTTT
CASTPRPGMNTEAFF
>-|-|TRBJ1-6|TRBV27
TGTGCCAGCAGTTACGGCAGGGAAGGTTCACCCCTCCACTTT
CASSYGREGSPLHF
>-|-|TRBJ1-5|TRBV30
TGTGCCTGGAGTGCCGGGGGTCAGCCCCAGCATTTT
CAWSAGGQPQHF
>few|TRBD2|TRBJ2-1|TRBV6-1
TGTGCCATAAGGACTAGCGGGAGAAATGAGCAGTTCTTC
CAIRTSGRNEQFF
>few|TRBD2|TRBJ2-7|TRBV6-1
TGTGCCAGCCGACCTACCCCGACTAGCGCACTTCTGTACTTC
CASRPTPTSALLYF
>-|-|TRBJ2-6|TRBV19
TGTGCCATCAAGTCCACAGGGCCCGGGGCCAACGTCCTGACTTTC
CAIKSTGPGANVLTF
>-|TRBD2|TRBJ2-7|TRBV6-1
TGTGCCAGCAGGAGACTAGCGGGAGAAGGCGAGCAGTACTTC
CASRRLAGEGEQYF
>-|-|TRBJ2-3|TRBV14
TGTGCCAGCAGCCAGTCCTTGCGACTTGAGGGTACGCAGTATTTT
CASSQSLRLEGTQYF
>-|-|TRBJ2-1|TRBV6-1
TGTGCCAGCAGTGAAGAGGCGGGACTGGGCAATGAGCAGTTCTTC
CASSEEAGLGNEQFF
>-|TRBD1|TRBJ1-1|TRBV5-8
TGTGCCAGCAGCTCAATGTGGGACAGGAACACTGAAGCTTTCTTT
CASSSMWDRNTEAFF
>few|TRBD1|TRBJ2-1|TRBV19
TGTGCCAGTATGGCAGGGGACAGGGGCTACAATGAGCAGTTCTTC
CASMAGDRGYNEQFF
>-|TRBD2|TRBJ2-2|TRBV14
TGTGCCAGCAGCCCGGGGGGACCTTGGACCGGGGAGCTGTTTTTT
CASSPGGPWTGELFF
>-|-|TRBJ1-1|TRBV5-1
TGCGCCAGCAGCCTACAGGGACAGAACACTGAAGCTTTCTTT
CASSLQGQNTEAFF
>once|-|TRBJ1-6|TRBV11-2
TGTGCCAGCAGCATGACAGTCAATTCACCCCTCCACTTT
CASSMTVNSPLHF
>-|-|TRBJ2-7|TRBV6-1
TGTGCCAGCACCAATAGACACTACGAGCAGTACTTC
CASTNRHYEQYF
>-|-|TRBJ2-5|TRBV28
TGTGCCAGCAGTTATGGACAGCCTGGGGGGGCCCAGTACTTC
CASSYGQPGGAQYF
>-|-|TRBJ1-2|TRBV2
TGTGCCAGCAGTGAAGCGCTTCGAGGGCATGGTGGCTACACCTTC
CASSEALRGHGGYTF
>-|-|TRBJ1-5|TRBV5-1
TGCGCCAGCAGCTTGGGGCAGGGGTTCTCTCAGCCCCAGCATTTT
CASSLGQGFSQPQHF
>-|TRBD1|TRBJ1-1|TRBV9
TGTGCCAGCAGCACCGGGGACAGGTTGGACACTGAAGCTTTCTTT
CASSTGDRLDTEAFF
>few|-|TRBJ1-6|TRBV6-1
TGTGCCAGCCGAGGACAGACAGATTCACCCCTCCACTTT
CASRGQTDSPLHF
>-|-|TRBJ2-2|TRBV6-6
TGTGCCAGCAGGGTGGCATTGAACACCGGGGAGCTGTTTTTT
CASRVALNTGELFF
>-|-|TRBJ1-2|TRBV30
TGTGCCCTCGACAGCAACTATGGCTACACCTTC
CALDSNYGYTF
>-|TRBD1|TRBJ2-7|TRBV4-3
TGCGCCAGCAGCCCGGACGGGACAGGGGAGTACGAGCAGTACTTC
CASSPDGTGEYEQYF
>-|-|TRBJ2-3|TRBV5-4
TGTGCCAGCAGCCAACAGGAGGGGTTCACAGATACGCAGTATTTT
CASSQQEGFTDTQYF
>-|TRBD1|TRBJ2-7|TRBV14
TGTGCCAGCAGCCTTGGGAGGACAGGGGTCTACGAGCAGTACTTC
CASSLGRTGVYEQYF
>once|TRBD1|TRBJ2-1|TRBV11-3
TGTGCCAGCAGCTCTTACGCGGGACAGGGGGCTAATGAGCAGTTCTTC
CASSSYAGQGANEQFF
>-|-|TRBJ1-6|TRBV14
TGTGCCAGCAGCCAAGATTTACCGGGGAGCAATTCACCCCTCCACTTT
CASSQDLPGSNSPLHF
>once|TRBD2|TRBJ2-2|TRBV10-1
TGCGCCACCGGGCCTAGCGGGAGGCTGGACGGGGAGCTGTTTTTT
CATGPSGRLDGELFF
>-|-|TRBJ1-5|TRBV14
TGTGCCAGCAGCCAAGAACTTGATCAGCCCCAGCATTTT
CASSQELDQPQHF
>-|TRBD1|TRBJ1-1|TRBV18
TGTGCCAGCTCACCACAGGGGCAGGGGGGCGTGAACACTGAAGCTTTCTTT
CASSPQGQGGVNTEAFF